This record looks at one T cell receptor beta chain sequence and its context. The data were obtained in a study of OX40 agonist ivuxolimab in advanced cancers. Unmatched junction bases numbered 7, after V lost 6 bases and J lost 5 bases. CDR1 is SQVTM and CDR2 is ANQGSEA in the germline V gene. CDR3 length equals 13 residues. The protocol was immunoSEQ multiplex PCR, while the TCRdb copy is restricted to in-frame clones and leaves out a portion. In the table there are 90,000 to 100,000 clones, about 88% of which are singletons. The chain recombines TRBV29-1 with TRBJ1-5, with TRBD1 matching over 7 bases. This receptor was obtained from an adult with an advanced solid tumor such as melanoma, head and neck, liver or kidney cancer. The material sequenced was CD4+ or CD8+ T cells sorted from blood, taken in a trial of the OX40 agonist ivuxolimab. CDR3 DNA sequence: TGCAGCGTCAAACAGGGGACGGATCAGCCCCAGCATTTT. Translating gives CSVKQGTDQPQHF.